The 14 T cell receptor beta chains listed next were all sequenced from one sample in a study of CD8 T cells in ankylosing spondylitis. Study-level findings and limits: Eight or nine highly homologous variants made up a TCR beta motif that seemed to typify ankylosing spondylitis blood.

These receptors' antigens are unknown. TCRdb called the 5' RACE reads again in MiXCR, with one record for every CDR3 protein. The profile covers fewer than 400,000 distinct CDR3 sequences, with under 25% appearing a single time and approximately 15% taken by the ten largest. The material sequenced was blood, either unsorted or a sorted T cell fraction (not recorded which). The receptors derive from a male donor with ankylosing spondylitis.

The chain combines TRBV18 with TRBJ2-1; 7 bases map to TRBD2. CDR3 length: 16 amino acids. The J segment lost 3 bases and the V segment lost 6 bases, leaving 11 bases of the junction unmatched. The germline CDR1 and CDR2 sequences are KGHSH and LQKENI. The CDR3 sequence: CASSLLASGIYNEQFF. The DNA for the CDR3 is TGTGCCAGCTCCCTTCTGGCTAGCGGAATCTACAATGAGCAGTTCTTC.

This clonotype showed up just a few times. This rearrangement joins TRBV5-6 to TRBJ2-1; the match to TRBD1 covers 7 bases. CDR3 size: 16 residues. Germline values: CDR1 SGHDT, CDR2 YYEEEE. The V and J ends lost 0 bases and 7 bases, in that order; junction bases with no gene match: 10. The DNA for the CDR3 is TGTGCCAGCAGCTTGGTATTTGGGACAGCTTCGAATGAGCAGTTCTTC. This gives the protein CASSLVFGTASNEQFF.

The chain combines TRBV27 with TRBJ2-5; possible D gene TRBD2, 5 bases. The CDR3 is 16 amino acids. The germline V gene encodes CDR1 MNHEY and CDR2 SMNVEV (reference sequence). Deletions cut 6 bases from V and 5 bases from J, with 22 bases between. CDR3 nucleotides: TGTGCCAGCAGCCGATTGGGCGGACCCAGAGGGGAGACCCAGTACTTC. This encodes CASSRLGGPRGETQYF.

This CDR3 reads CASSERQLSNEKLFF. DNA for the CDR3: TGTGCCAGCAGTGAAAGACAGCTAAGTAATGAAAAACTGTTTTTT. The J gene is TRBJ1-4, the V gene TRBV2; weak D call: TRBD1 (5 bases). The V and J ends lost 2 bases and 4 bases respectively, with 11 bases between them. From germline, CDR1 is SNHLY and CDR2 FYNNEI. This CDR3 has 15 residues.

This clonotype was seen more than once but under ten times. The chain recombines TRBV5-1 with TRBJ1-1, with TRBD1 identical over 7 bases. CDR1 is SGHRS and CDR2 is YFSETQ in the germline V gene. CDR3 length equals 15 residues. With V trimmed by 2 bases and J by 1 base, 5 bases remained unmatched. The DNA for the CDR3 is TGCGCCAGCAGCTTCTCGGGACAGACGAACACTGAAGCTTTCTTT. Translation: CASSFSGQTNTEAFF. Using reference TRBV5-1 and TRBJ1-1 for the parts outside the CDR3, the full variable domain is KAGVTQTPRYLIKTRGQQVTLSCSPISGHRSVSWYQQTPGQGLQFLFEYFSETQRNKGNFPGRFSGRQFSNSRSEMNVSTLELGDSALYLCASSFSGQTNTEAFFGQGTRLTVV.

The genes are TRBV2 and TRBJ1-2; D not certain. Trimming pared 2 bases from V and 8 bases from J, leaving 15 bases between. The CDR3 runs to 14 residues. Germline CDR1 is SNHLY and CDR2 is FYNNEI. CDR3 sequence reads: CASSERGQAEGYTF. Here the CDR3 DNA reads TGTGCCAGCAGTGAAAGAGGGCAGGCGGAGGGCTACACCTTC.

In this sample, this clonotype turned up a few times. The CDR3 loop reads CSVGTVGADTQYF. The CDR3 DNA reads TGCAGCGTTGGAACAGTCGGGGCAGATACGCAGTATTTT. This sequence joins TRBV29-1 and TRBJ2-3, with D perhaps TRBD2 (5 bases). The CDR3 has 13 amino acids. Trimming stripped 4 bases from V and 4 bases from J, with 12 bases between. Germline CDR1 is SQVTM and CDR2 is ANQGSEA.

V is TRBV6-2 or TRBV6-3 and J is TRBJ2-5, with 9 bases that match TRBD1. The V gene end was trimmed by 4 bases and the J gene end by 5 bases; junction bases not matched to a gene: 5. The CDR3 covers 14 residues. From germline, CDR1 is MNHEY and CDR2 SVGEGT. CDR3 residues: CASSSTGTGETQYF. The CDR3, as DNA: TGTGCCAGCAGTTCGACAGGGACAGGGGAGACCCAGTACTTC.

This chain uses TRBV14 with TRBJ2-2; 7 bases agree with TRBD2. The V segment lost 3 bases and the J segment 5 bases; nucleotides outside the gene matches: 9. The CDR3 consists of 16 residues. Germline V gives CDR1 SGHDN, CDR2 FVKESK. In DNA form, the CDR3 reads TGTGCCAGCAGCCACGGAGCGGCGGGAGTTACCGGGGAGCTGTTTTTT. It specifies CASSHGAAGVTGELFF.

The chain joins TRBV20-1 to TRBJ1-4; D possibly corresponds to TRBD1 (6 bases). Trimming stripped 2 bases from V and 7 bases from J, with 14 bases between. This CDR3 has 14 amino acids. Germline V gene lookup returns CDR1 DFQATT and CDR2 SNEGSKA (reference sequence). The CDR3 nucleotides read TGCAGTGCTAGAATGGGGGCGACGGGTGAAAAACTGTTTTTT. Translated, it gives CSARMGATGEKLFF.

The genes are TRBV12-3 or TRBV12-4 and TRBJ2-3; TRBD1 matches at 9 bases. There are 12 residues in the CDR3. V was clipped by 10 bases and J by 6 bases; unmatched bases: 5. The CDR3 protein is CATGTGSDTQYF. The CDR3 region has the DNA TGTGCCACCGGGACAGGGTCGGATACGCAGTATTTT.

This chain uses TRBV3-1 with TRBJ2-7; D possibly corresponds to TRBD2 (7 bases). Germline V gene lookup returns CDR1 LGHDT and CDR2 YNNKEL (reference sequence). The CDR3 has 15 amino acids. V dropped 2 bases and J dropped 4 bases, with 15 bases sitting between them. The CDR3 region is CASSQPGGPWYEQYF. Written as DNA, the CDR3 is TGTGCCAGCAGCCAACCCGGGGGGCCCTGGTACGAGCAGTACTTC.

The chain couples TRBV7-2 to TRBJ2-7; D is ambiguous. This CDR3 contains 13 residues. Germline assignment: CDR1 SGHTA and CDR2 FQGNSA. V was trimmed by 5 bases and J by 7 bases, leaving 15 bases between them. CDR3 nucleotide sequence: TGTGCCAGCAGCCCCGCCCGGTTGGGTGAGCAGTACTTC. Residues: CASSPARLGEQYF.

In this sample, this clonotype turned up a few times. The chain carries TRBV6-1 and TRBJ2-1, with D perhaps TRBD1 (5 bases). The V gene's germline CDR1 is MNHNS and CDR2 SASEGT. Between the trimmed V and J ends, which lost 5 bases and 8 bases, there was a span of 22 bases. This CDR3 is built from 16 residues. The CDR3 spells CASSPPPSPGLDEQFF. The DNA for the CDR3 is TGTGCCAGCAGTCCCCCCCCCTCTCCAGGGCTCGATGAGCAGTTCTTC.